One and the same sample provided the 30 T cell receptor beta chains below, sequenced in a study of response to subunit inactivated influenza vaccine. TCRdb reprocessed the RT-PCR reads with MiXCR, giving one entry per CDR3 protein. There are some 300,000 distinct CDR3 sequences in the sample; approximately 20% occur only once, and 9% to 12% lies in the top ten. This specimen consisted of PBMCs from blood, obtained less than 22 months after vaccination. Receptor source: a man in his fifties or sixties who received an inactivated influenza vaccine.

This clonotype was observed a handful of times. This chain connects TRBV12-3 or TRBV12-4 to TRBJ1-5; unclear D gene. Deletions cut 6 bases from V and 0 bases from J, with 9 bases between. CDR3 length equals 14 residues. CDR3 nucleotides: TGTGCCAGCAGGGGAAGTGCTAGCAATCAGCCCCAGCATTTT. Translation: CASRGSASNQPQHF.

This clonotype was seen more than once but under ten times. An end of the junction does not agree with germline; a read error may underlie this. As DNA, the CDR3 is TGCAGTGCTAGGCCTGAACTAGATTCGCGACACTTC. It specifies CSARPELDSRHF. The genes are TRBV20-1 and TRBJ2-7; D may be TRBD2 (5 bases). CDR3 size: 12 residues. The V gene's germline CDR1 is DFQATT and CDR2 SNEGSKA (reference sequence).

The CDR3 here is CASSLLVMGGTEAFF. In DNA form, the CDR3 reads TGTGCCAGCAGTTTACTCGTTATGGGGGGCACTGAAGCTTTCTTT. V gene TRBV28 combines with J gene TRBJ1-1, with TRBD1 as a possible D gene (5 bases). The CDR3 extends over 15 amino acids. V dropped 2 bases and J dropped 4 bases, with 14 bases sitting between them. Germline lookup yields CDR1 MDHEN and CDR2 SYDVKM.

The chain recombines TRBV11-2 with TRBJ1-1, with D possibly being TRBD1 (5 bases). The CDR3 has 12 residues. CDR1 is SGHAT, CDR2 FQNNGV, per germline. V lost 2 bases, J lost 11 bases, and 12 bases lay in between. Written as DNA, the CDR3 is TGTGCCAGCAGCTTAATAGCGGGGCAGGCTTTCTTT. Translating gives CASSLIAGQAFF.

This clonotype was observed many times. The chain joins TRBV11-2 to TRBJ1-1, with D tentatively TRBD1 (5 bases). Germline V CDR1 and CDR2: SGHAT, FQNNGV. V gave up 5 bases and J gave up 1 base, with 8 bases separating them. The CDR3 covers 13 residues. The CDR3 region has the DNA TGTGCCAGCAGCCCGGGGACGAACACTGAAGCTTTCTTT. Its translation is CASSPGTNTEAFF.

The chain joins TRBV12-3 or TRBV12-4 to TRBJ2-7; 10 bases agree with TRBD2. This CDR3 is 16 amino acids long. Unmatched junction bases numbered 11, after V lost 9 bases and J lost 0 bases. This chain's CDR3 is CASRPTSGWSSYEQYF. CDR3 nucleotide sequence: TGTGCCAGTCGCCCGACTAGCGGGTGGAGCTCCTACGAGCAGTACTTC.

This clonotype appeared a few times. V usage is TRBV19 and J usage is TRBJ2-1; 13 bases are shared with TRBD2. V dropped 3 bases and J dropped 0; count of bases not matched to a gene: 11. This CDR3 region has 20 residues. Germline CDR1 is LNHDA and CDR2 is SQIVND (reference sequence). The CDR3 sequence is CASSIRLAGGIGSSYNEQFF. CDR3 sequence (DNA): TGTGCCAGTAGTATCCGACTAGCGGGGGGTATTGGAAGCTCCTACAATGAGCAGTTCTTC. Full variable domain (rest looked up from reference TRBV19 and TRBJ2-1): DGGITQSPKYLFRKEGQNVTLSCEQNLNHDAMYWYRQDPGQGLRLIYYSQIVNDFQKGDIAEGYSVSREKKESFPLTVTSAQKNPTAFYLCASSIRLAGGIGSSYNEQFFGPGTRLTVL.

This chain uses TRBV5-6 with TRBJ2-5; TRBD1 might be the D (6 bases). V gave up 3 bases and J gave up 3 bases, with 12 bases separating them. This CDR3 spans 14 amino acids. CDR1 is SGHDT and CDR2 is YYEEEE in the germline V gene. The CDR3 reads CASSWGQNEETQYF. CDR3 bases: TGTGCCAGCAGCTGGGGGCAGAACGAAGAGACCCAGTACTTC.

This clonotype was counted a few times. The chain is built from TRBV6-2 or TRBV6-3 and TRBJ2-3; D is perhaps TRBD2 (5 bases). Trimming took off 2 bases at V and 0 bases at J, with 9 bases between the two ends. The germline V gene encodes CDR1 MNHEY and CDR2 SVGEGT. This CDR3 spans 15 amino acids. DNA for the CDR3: TGTGCCAGCAGTTACGTTGGCGGGAGCACAGATACGCAGTATTTT. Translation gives CASSYVGGSTDTQYF.

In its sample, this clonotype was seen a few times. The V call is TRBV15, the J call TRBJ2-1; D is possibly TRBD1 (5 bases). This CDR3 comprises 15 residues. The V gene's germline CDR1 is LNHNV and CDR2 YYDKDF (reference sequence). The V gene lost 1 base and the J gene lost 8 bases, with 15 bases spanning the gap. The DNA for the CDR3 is TGTGCCACCAGCAGAGTTGGCAGGGTTATCGATGAGCAGTTCTTC. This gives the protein CATSRVGRVIDEQFF. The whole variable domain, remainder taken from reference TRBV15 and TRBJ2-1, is DAMVIQNPRYQVTQFGKPVTLSCSQTLNHNVMYWYQQKSSQAPKLLFHYYDKDFNNEADTPDNFQSRRPNTSFCFLDIRSPGLGDTAMYLCATSRVGRVIDEQFFGPGTRLTVL.

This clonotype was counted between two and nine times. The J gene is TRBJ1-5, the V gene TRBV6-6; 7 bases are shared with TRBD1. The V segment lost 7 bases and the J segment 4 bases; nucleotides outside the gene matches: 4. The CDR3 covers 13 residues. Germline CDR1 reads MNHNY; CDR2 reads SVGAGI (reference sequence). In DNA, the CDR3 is TGTGCCAGCAAACAGGGGCCGAATCAGCCCCAGCATTTT. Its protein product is CASKQGPNQPQHF.

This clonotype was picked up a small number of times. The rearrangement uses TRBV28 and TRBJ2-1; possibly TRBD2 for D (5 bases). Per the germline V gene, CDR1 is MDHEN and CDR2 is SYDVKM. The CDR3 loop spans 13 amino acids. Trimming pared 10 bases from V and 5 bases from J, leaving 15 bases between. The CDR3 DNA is TGTGCCACCCAATTGCGGGCCAACAATGAGCAGTTCTTC. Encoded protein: CATQLRANNEQFF.

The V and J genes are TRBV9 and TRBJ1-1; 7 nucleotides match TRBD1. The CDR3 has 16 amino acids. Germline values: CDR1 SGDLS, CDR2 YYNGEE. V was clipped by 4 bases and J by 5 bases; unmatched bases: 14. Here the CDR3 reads CASSPQRTGVSTEAFF. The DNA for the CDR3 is TGTGCCAGCAGCCCACAACGCACAGGGGTGTCTACTGAAGCTTTCTTT.

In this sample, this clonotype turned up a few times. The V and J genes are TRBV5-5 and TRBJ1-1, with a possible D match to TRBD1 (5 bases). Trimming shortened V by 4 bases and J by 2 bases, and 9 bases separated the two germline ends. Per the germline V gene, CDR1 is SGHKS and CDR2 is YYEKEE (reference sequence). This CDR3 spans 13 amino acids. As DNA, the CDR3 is TGTGCCAGCAGCGTACAGGATAACACTGAAGCTTTCTTT. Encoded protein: CASSVQDNTEAFF.

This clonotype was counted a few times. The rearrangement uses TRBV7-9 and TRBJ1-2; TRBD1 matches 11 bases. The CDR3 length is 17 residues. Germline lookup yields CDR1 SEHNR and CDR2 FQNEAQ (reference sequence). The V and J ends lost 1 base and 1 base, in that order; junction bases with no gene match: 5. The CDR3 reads CASSLVWTGGSNYGYTF. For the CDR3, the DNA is TGTGCCAGCAGCTTAGTTTGGACAGGGGGCAGTAACTATGGCTACACCTTC.

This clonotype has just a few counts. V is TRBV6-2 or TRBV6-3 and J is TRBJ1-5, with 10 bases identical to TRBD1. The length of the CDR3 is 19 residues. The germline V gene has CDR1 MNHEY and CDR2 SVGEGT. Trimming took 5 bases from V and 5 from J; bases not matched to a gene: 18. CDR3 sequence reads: CASSTLGDRGAGIDQPQHF. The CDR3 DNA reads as TGTGCCAGCAGTACCCTGGGGGACAGGGGCGCGGGAATCGATCAGCCCCAGCATTTT.

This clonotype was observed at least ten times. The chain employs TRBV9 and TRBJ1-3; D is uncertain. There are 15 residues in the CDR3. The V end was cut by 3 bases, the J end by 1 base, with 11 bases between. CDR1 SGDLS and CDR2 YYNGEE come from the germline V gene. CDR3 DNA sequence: TGTGCCAGCAGCGAGAGTGGGTTATCTGGAAACACCATATATTTT. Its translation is CASSESGLSGNTIYF.

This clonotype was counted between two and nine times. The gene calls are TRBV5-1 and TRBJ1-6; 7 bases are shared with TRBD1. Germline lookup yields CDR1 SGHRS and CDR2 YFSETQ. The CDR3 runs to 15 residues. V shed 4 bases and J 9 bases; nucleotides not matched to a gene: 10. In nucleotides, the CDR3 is TGCGCCAGCAGCGCCGGGACAGTGTCTGGTTCACCCCTCCACTTT. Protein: CASSAGTVSGSPLHF.

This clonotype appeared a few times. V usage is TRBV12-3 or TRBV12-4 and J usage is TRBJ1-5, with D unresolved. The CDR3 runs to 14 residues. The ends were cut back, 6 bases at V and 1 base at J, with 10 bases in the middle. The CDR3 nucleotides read TGTGCCAGCAGCGAATTTTCGAGCAATCAGCCCCAGCATTTT. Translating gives CASSEFSSNQPQHF.

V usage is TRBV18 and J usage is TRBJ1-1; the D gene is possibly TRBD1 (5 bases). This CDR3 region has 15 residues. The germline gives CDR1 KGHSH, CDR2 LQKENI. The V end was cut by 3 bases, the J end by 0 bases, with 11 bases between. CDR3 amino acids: CASSPTETVNTEAFF. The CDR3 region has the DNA TGTGCCAGCTCACCGACCGAGACAGTGAACACTGAAGCTTTCTTT.

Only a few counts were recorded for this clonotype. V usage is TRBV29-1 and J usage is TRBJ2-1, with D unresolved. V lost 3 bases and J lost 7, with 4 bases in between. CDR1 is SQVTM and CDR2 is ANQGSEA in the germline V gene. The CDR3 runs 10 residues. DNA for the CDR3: TGCAGCGTTGATAAGAATGAGCAGTTCTTC. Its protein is CSVDKNEQFF.

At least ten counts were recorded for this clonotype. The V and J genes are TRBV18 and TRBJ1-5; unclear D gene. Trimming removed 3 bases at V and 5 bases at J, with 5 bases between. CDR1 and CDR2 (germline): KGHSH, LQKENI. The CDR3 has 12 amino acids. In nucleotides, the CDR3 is TGTGCCAGCTCACCTGGAGATCAGCCCCAGCATTTT. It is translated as CASSPGDQPQHF. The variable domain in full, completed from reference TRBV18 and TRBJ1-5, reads NAGVMQNPRHLVRRRGQEARLRCSPMKGHSHVYWYRQLPEEGLKFMVYLQKENIIDESGMPKERFSAEFPKEGPSILRIQQVVRGDSAAYFCASSPGDQPQHFGDGTRLSIL.

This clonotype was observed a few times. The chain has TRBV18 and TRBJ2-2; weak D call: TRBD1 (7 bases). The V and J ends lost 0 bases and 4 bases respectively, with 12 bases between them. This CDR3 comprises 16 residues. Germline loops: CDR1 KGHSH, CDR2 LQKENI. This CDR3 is CASSPPAQGGTGELFF. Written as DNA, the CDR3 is TGTGCCAGCTCACCACCGGCGCAGGGGGGCACCGGGGAGCTGTTTTTT.

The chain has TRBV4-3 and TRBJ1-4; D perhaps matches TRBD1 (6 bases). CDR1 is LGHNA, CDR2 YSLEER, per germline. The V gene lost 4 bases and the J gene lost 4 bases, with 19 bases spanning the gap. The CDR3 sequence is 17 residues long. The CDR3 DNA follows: TGCGCCAGCAGCCGAGAACGAGCAGGACAGCTTAATGAAAAACTGTTTTTT. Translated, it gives CASSRERAGQLNEKLFF.

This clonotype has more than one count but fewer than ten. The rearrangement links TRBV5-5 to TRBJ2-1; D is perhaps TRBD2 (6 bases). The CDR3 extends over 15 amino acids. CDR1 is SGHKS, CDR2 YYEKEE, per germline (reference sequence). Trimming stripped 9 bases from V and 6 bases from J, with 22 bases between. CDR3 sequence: CATGGELDRLNEQFF. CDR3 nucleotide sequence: TGTGCCACTGGAGGGGAGCTTGACAGACTCAATGAGCAGTTCTTC.

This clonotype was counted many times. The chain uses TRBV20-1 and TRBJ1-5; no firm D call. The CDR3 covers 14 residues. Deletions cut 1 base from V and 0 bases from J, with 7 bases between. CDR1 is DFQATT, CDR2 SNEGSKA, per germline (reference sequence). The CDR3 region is CSARGGYSNQPQHF. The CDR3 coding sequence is TGCAGTGCTAGAGGGGGATATAGCAATCAGCCCCAGCATTTT.

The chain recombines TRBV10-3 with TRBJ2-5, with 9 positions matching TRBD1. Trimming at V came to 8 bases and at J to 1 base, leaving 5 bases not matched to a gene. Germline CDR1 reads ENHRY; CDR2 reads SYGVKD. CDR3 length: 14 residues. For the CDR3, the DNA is TGTGCCATCCGCGACAGGGGGACCCAAGAGACCCAGTACTTC. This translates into CAIRDRGTQETQYF.

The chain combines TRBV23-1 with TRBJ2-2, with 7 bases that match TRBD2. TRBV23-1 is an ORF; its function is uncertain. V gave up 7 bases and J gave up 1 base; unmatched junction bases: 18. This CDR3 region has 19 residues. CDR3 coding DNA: TGCGCCAGCAAGCGCACGCAGGGAGGGAAAAAAATGAACACCGGGGAGCTGTTTTTT. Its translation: CASKRTQGGKKMNTGELFF.

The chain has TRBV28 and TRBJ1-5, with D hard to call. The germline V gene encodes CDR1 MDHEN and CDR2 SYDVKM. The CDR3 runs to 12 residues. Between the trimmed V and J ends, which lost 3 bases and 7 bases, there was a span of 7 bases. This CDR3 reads CASSFQRQPQHF. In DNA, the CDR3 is TGTGCCAGCAGTTTCCAACGGCAGCCCCAGCATTTT.

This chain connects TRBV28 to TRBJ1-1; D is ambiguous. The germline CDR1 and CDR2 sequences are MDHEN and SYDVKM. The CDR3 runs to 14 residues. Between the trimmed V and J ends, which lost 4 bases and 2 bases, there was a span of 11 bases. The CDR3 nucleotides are TGTGCCAGCAGTTCCGGGCCGACAAACACTGAAGCTTTCTTT. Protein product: CASSSGPTNTEAFF.